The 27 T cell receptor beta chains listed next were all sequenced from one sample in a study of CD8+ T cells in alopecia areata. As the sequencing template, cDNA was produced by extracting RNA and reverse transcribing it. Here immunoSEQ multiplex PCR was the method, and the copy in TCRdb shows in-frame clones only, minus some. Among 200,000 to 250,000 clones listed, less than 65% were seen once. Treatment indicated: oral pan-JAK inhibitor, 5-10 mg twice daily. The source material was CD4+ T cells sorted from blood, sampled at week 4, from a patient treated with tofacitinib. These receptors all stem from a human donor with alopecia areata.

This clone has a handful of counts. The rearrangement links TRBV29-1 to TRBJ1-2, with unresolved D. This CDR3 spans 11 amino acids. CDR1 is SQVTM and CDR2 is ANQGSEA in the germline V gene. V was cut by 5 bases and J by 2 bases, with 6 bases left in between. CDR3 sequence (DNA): TGCAGCGTTCATATGAACTATGGCTACACCTTC. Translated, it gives CSVHMNYGYTF.

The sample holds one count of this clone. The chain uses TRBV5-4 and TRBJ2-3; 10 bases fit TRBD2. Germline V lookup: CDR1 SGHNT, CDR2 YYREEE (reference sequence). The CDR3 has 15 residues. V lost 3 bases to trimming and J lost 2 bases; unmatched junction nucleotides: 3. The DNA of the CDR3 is TGTGCCAGCAGCTCTGGGACTAGCGCCACAGATACGCAGTATTTT. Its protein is CASSSGTSATDTQYF. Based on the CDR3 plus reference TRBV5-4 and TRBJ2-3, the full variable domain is ETGVTQSPTHLIKTRGQQVTLRCSSQSGHNTVSWYQQALGQGPQFIFQYYREEENGRGNFPPRFSGLQFPNYSSELNVNALELDDSALYLCASSSGTSATDTQYFGPGTRLTVL.

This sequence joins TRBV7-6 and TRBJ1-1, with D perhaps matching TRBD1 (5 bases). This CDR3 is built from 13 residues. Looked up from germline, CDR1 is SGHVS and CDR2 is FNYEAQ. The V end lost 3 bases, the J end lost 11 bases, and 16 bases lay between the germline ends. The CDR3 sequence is CASSLFQGSVAFF. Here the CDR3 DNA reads TGTGCCAGCAGCTTGTTCCAGGGAAGCGTGGCTTTCTTT.

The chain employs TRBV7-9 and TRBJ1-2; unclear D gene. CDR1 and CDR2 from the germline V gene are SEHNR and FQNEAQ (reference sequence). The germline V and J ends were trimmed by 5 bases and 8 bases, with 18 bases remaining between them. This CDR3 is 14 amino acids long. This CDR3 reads CASSQSSGLGGYTF. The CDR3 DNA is TGTGCCAGCAGCCAATCGTCCGGACTCGGGGGCTACACCTTC.

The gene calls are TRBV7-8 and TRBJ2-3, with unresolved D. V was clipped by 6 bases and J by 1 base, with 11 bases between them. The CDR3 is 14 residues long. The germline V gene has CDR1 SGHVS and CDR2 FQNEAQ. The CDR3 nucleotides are TGTGCCAGCAGTCTCGGGCCACGCACAGATACGCAGTATTTT. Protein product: CASSLGPRTDTQYF.

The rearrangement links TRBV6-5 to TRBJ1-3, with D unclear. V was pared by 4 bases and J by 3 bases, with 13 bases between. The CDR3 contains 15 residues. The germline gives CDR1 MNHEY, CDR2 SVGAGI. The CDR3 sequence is CASSLGIAGGNTIYF. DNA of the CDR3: TGTGCCAGCAGTTTAGGGATCGCCGGTGGAAACACCATATATTTT.

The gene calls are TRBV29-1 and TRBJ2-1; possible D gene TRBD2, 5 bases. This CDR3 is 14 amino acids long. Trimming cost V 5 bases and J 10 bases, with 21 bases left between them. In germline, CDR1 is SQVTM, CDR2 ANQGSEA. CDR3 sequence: CSVSGGLRKGEQFF. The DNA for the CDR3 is TGCAGCGTTTCTGGAGGCTTACGAAAGGGAGAGCAGTTCTTC.

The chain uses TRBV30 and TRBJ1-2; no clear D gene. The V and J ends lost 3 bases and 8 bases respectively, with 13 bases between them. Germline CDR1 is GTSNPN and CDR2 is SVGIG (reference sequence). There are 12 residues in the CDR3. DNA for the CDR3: TGTGCCTGGAGGGCTGGGCCGGGGGGCTACACCTTC. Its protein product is CAWRAGPGGYTF.

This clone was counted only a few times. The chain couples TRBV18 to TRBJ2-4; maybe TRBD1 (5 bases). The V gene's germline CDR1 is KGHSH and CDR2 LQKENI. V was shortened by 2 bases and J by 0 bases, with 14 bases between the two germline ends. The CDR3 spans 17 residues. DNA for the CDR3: TGTGCCAGCTCACCATCAGGGCAGCTTCTAGCCAAAAACATTCAGTACTTC. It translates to CASSPSGQLLAKNIQYF.

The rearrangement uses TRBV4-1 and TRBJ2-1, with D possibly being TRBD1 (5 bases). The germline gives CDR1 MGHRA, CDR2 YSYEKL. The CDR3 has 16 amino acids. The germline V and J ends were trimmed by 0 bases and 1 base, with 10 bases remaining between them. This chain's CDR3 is CASSQDPTVSYNEQFF. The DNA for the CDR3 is TGCGCCAGCAGCCAAGATCCGACAGTATCCTACAATGAGCAGTTCTTC.

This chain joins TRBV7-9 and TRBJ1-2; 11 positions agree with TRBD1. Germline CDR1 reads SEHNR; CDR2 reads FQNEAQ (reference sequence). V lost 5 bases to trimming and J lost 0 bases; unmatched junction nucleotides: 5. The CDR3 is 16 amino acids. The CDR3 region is CASSPGTGGSNYGYTF. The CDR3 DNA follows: TGTGCCAGCAGCCCCGGGACAGGGGGTTCTAACTATGGCTACACCTTC.

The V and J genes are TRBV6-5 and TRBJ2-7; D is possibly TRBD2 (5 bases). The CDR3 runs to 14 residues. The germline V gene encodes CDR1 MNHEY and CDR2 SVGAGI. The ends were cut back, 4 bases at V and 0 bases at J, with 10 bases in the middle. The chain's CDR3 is CASSSSFSSYEQYF. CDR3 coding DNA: TGTGCCAGCAGTTCTAGCTTTAGCTCCTACGAGCAGTACTTC.

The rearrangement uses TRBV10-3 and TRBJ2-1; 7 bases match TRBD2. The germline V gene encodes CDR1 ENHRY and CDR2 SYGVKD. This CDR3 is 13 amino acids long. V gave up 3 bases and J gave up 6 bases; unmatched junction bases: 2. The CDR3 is CAISDGTINEQFF. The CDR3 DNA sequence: TGTGCCATCAGTGACGGGACTATCAATGAGCAGTTCTTC.

In DNA, the CDR3 is TGTGCCACTTCAGGGGATACGCAGTATTTT. It translates to CATSGDTQYF. The rearrangement uses TRBV6-6 and TRBJ2-3, with D perhaps matching TRBD1 (5 bases). CDR1 MNHNY and CDR2 SVGAGI come from the germline V gene (reference sequence). The CDR3 sequence is 10 residues long. The V end lost 10 bases, the J end lost 6 bases, and 8 bases lay between the germline ends.

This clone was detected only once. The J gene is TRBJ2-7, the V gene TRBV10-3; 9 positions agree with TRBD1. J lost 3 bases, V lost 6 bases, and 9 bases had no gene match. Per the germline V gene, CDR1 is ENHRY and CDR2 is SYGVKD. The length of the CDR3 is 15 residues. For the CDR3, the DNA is TGTGCCATCAGCTCCTCCGGGACAGGGATCTACGAGCAGTACTTC. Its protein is CAISSSGTGIYEQYF.

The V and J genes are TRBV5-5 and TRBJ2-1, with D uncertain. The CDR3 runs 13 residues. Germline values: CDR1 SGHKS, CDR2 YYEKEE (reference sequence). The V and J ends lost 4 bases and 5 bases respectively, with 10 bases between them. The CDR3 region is CASSPYLNNEQFF. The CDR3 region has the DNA TGTGCCAGCAGCCCGTACCTAAACAATGAGCAGTTCTTC.

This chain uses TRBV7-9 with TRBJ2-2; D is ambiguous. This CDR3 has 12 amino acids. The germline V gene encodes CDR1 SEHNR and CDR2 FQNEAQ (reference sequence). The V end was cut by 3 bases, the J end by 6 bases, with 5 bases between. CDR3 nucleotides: TGTGCCAGCAGCTTGTGGGCCGGGGAGCTGTTTTTT. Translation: CASSLWAGELFF.

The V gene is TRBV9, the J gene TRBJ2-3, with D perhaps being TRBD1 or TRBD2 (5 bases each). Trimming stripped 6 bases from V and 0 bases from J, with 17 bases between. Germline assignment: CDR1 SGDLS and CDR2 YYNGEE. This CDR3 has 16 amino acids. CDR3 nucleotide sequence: TGTGCCAGCACCAAATCCGGGACGGTGAGCACAGATACGCAGTATTTT. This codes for CASTKSGTVSTDTQYF.

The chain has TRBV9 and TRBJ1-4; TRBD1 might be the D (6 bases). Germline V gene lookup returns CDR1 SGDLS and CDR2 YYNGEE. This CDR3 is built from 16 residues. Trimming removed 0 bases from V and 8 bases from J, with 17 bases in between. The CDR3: CASSVAQDRGQEKLFF. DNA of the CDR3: TGTGCCAGCAGCGTAGCGCAGGATAGGGGACAAGAAAAACTGTTTTTT.

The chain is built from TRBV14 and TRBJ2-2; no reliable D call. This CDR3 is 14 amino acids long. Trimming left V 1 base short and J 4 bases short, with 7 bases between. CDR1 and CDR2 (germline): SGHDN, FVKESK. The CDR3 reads CASSQVGITGELFF. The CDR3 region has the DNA TGTGCCAGCAGCCAAGTTGGGATCACCGGGGAGCTGTTTTTT.

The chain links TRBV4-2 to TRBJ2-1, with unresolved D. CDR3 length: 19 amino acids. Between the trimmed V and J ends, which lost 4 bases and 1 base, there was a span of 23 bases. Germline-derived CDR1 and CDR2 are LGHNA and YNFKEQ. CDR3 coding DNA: TGTGCCAGCAGCCCTCGCGGTACACTGGTCGGCCAGTCCTACAATGAGCAGTTCTTC. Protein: CASSPRGTLVGQSYNEQFF.

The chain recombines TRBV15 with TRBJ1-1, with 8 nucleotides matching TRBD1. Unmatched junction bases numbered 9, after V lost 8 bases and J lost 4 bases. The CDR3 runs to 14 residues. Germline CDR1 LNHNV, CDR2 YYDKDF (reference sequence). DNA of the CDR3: TGTGCCACCGTACAGGGGGGCGATGGCACTGAAGCTTTCTTT. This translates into CATVQGGDGTEAFF.

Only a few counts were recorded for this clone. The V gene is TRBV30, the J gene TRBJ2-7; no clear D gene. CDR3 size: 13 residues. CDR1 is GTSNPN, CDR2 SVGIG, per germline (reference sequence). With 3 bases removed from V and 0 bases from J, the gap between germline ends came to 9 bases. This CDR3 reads CAWRVPGSYEQYF. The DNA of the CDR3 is TGTGCCTGGAGAGTCCCGGGCTCCTACGAGCAGTACTTC.

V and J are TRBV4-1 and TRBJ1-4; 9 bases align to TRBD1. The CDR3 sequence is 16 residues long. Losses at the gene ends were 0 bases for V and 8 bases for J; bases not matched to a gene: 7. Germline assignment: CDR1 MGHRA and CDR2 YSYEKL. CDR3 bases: TGCGCCAGCAGCCAAGACTTGGGACAGGGAGGCGAAAAACTGTTTTTT. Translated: CASSQDLGQGGEKLFF.

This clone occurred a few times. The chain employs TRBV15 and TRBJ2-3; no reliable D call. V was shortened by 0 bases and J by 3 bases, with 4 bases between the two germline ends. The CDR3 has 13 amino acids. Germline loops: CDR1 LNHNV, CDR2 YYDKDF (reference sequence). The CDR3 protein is CATSRERTDTQYF. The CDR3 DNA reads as TGTGCCACCAGCAGAGAGCGGACAGATACGCAGTATTTT.

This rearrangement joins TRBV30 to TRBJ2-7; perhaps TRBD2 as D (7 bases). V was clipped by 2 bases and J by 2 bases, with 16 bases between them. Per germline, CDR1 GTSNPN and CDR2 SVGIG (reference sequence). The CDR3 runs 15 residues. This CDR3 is CAWSPTGGRAYEQYF. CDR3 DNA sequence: TGTGCCTGGAGTCCTACCGGGGGGCGCGCCTACGAGCAGTACTTC.

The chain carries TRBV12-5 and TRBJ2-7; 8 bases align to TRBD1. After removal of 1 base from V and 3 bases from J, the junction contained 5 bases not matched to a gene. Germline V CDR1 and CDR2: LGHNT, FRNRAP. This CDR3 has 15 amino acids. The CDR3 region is CASGLGPGGGYEQYF. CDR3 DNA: TGTGCTAGTGGTTTGGGACCAGGGGGCGGCTACGAGCAGTACTTC. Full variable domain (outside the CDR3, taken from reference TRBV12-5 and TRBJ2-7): DARVTQTPRHKVTEMGQEVTMRCQPILGHNTVFWYRQTMMQGLELLAYFRNRAPLDDSGMPKDRFSAEMPDATLATLKIQPSEPRDSAVYFCASGLGPGGGYEQYFGPGTRLTVT.